This TCR beta chain was sequenced for a study of blood T cell repertoires in COVID-19. Generated by immunoSEQ multiplex PCR, the TCRdb table keeps only in-frame clones and is missing some. Counted here are about 140,000 clones, roughly four fifths occurring once; the ten biggest clones make up around 13%. CDR1 is MNHNY, CDR2 SVGAGI, per germline (reference sequence). The CDR3 is 15 amino acids. The trim removed 2 bases at V and 1 base at J, leaving 5 bases unmatched. The source material was peripheral blood. The chain carries TRBV6-6 and TRBJ2-7; the match to TRBD1 covers 7 bases. The TCR comes from a man older than 75 with acute or convalescent COVID-19. The CDR3 nucleotides read TGTGCCAGCAGTTACCGACAGGGTCGTTCCTACGAGCAGTACTTC. Translation: CASSYRQGRSYEQYF.